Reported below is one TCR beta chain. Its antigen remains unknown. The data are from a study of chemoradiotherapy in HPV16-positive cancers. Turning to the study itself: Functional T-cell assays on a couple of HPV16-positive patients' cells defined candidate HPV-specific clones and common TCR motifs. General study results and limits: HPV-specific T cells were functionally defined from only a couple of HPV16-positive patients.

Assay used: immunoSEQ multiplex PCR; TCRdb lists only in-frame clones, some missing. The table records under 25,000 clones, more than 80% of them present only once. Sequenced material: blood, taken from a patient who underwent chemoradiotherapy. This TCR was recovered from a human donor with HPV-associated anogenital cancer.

The CDR3 reads CAISDRDAGELFF. Written as DNA, the CDR3 is TGTGCCATCAGTGACAGGGACGCCGGGGAGCTGTTTTTT. The chain joins TRBV10-3 to TRBJ2-2; D may match TRBD1 or TRBD2 (5 bases each). This CDR3 region has 13 residues. Germline V gene data show CDR1 as ENHRY and CDR2 as SYGVKD. Deletions cut 3 bases from V and 6 bases from J, with 8 bases between.